This is a list of T cell receptor beta chains from one sample in a study of CXCR3-negative and CXCR3-positive naive CD8 T cells. Reanalyzing the 5' RACE reads, TCRdb keeps one entry per CDR3 protein, without DNA. The table for this sample gives about 89,000 distinct CDR3 sequences. Sequencing was carried out using naive CXCR3+ CD8+ T cells from blood. These receptors were taken from a human donor in good health. Some clones in this sample may be carry-over from other donors' samples. Both conserved end residues are part of each CDR3.

>TRBV29-1|TRBJ2-7
CSVEGPPGQGAYEQYF
>TRBV7-2|TRBJ1-2
CASSPKESTYLYGYTF
>TRBV28|TRBJ2-4
CASSLSALGSGADNIQYF
>TRBV7-9|TRBJ2-1
CASSLLHSSYNEQFF
>TRBV6-5|TRBJ2-5
CASSFHRIGEETQYF
>TRBV4-3|TRBJ2-7
CASSHGRATSYEQYF
>TRBV6-2/TRBV6-3|TRBJ2-7
CASSYASPGTVYEQYF
>TRBV28|TRBJ2-1
CASSPHKSSYNEQFF
>TRBV7-2|TRBJ2-7
CASSLKHEYEQYF
>TRBV4-1|TRBJ1-2
CASSQDETSVDGYTF
>TRBV4-2|TRBJ1-1
CASSPTEGGGMNTEAFF
>TRBV7-2|TRBJ1-1
CASSLWDEGWLNTEAFF
>TRBV4-3|TRBJ2-7
CASSQDLSYEQYF
>TRBV27|TRBJ1-2
CASSPTGTYHGYTF
>TRBV6-5|TRBJ2-2
CASSWYRGQAGELFF
>TRBV9|TRBJ2-1
CASSVDFRQGSNNEQFF
>TRBV28|TRBJ2-3
CASSPGVGGTDTQYF
>TRBV20-1|TRBJ2-2
CSARDTHTGELFF
>TRBV7-3|TRBJ2-7
CASSRLGGQGYEQYF
>TRBV29-1|TRBJ2-7
CSVGPSHYEQYF
>TRBV29-1|TRBJ2-1
CSVEYTINEQFF
>TRBV4-2|TRBJ2-5
CASSQDEAGGQETQYF
>TRBV28|TRBJ2-7
CASSPRTDSYEQHF
>TRBV11-2|TRBJ1-5
CASSLKQGSNQPQHF
>TRBV27|TRBJ2-2
CASSLNGRGFTGELFF
>TRBV7-8|TRBJ2-5
CASSSHPAQETQYF
>TRBV4-2|TRBJ1-2
CASSPGTGIPTF
>TRBV3-1|TRBJ1-2
CASSQEWGDSLLYGYTF
>TRBV19|TRBJ2-7
CASSLRDRGPCEQYF
>TRBV18|TRBJ1-4
CASSRGTTGTKPTNEKLFF
>TRBV7-6|TRBJ2-7
CASSLSNRGQAEQYF
>TRBV4-3|TRBJ2-4
CASSQDLTSGENIQYF
>TRBV28|TRBJ1-4
CASSLGRGSRADF
>TRBV5-1|TRBJ2-7
CASRMDGTYEQYF
>TRBV4-3|TRBJ2-7
CASSQDRRTSGAYEQYF
>TRBV7-6|TRBJ2-3
CASRPKGGGRLISPDTQYF
>TRBV3-1|TRBJ2-7
CASSQEARTYSYEQYF
>TRBV19|TRBJ2-7
CATATGGSYEQYF
>TRBV10-3|TRBJ2-5
CAISAELDLIETQYF
>TRBV5-1|TRBJ2-7
CASSLKRQDPYEQYF
>TRBV20-1|TRBJ2-7
CSVRSGTSGSEHYF
>TRBV7-9|TRBJ2-1
CASSLVTSGHNEQFF
>TRBV5-1|TRBJ2-5
CASSRRTSGGLLQETQYF
>TRBV15|TRBJ1-5
CATSRVPGSQPQHF
>TRBV13|TRBJ2-1
CASSLEGLAYNEQFF
>TRBV29-1|TRBJ2-7
CSVVWRDRENYEQYF
>TRBV2|TRBJ2-7
CASSEAGYLLEQYF
>TRBV6-5|TRBJ2-5
CASTQSASGGPRGETQYF
>TRBV7-2|TRBJ2-1
CASSLLAGGRNEQFF
>TRBV6-5|TRBJ2-2
CASSYRYTGELFF
>TRBV3-1|TRBJ2-7
CASTLGPSYEQYF
>TRBV19|TRBJ2-1
CASSGSGDFYNEQFF
>TRBV20-1|TRBJ2-5
CSAGRGRDQETQYF
>TRBV25-1|TRBJ1-6
CASSEWTAISLHF